A selection of T cell receptor beta chains follows, all from one sample in a study of CD8 T cells in Susac syndrome. Using its own MiXCR run on the immunoSEQ multiplex PCR reads, TCRdb lists one record per CDR3 protein. The data hold more than 120,000 distinct CDR3 sequences, with around 94% observed a single time. The sequenced sample was CD4+ T cells from PBMCs. The source is a human donor in good health. CDR3s leave out the opening cysteine and the closing phenylalanine or tryptophan.

J	V	CDR3
TRBJ2-3	TRBV5-4	ASKRTGETDTQY
TRBJ2-7	TRBV9	ASSQLGGLSEQY
TRBJ2-3	TRBV25-1	ASSEYGPSTDTQY
TRBJ2-3	TRBV2	ASSRSGVSTDTQY
TRBJ1-2	TRBV11-2	ASSTDALGYT
TRBJ2-5	TRBV14	ASSLWAGPGTQY
TRBJ2-7	TRBV5-1	ASSLGLANEQY
TRBJ1-5	TRBV6-1	ATNPRGQPQH
TRBJ2-7	TRBV20-1	SAFGLAGREQY
TRBJ1-2	TRBV6-6	ASSYKGSYGYT
TRBJ2-5	TRBV5-1	ASSLVGPQETQY
TRBJ2-3	TRBV4-1	ASSQAGRMTPDTQY
TRBJ1-4	TRBV5-1	ASSLDAWSEKLF
TRBJ1-2	TRBV20-1	SASTGTGIYGYT
TRBJ2-3	TRBV13	ASSIVPVSTDTQY
TRBJ1-3	TRBV5-1	ASSLSDIARDTIY
TRBJ2-1	TRBV21-1	ASPTGTSEIGSYNEQF